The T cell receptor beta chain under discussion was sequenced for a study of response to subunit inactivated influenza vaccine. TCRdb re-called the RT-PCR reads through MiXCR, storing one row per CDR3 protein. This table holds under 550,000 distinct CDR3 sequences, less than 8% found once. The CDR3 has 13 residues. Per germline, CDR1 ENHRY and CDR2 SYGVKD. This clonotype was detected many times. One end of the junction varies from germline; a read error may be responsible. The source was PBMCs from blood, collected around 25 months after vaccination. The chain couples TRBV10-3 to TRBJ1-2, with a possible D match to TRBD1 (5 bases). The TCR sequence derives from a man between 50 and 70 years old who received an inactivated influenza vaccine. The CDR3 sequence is CAISEGVGQKTFF. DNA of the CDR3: TGTGCCATCAGTGAGGGGGTGGGGCAGAAAACGTTCTTC.